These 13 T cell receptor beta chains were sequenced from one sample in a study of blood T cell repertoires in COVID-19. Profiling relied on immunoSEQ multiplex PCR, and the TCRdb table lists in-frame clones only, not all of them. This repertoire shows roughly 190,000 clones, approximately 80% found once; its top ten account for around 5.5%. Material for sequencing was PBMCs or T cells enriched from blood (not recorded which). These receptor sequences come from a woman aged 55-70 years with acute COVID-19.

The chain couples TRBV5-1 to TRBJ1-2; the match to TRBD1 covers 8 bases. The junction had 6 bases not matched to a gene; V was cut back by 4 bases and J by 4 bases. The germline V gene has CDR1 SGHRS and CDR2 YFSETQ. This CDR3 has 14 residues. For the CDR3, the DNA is TGCGCCAGCAGCCCAGGACAGGGAGGCTATGGCTACACCTTC. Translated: CASSPGQGGYGYTF.

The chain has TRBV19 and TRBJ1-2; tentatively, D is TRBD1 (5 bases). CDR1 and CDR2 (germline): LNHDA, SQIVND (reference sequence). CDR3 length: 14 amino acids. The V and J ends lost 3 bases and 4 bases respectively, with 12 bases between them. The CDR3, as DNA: TGTGCCAGTAGTATCTTAGGGGTCTCCTATGGCTACACCTTC. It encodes CASSILGVSYGYTF.

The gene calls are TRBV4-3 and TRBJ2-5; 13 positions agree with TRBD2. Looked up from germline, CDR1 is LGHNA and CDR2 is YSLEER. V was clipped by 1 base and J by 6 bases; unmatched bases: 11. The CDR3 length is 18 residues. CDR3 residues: CASSQGRTSGSPKKTQYF. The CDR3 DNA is TGCGCCAGCAGCCAAGGGAGGACTAGCGGGAGTCCTAAAAAGACCCAGTACTTC.

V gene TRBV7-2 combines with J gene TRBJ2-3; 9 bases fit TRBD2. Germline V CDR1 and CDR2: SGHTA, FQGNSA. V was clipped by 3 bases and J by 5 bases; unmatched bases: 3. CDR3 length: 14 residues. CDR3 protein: CASSFGLALDTQYF. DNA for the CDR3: TGTGCCAGCAGCTTCGGACTAGCGTTAGATACGCAGTATTTT.

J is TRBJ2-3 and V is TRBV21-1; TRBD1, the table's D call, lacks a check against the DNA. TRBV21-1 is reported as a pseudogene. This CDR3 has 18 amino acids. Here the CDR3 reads CASSKFRQGALGLDTQYF. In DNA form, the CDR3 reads TGTGCCAGCAGCAAGTTTAGACAGGGAGCTTTAGGGTTAGATACGCAGTATTTT.

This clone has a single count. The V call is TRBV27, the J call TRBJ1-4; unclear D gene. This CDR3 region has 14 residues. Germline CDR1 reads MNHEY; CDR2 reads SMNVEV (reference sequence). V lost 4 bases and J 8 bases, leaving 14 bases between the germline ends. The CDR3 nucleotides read TGTGCCAGCAGTTCCGAATCTAGCATAGAAAAACTGTTTTTT. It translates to CASSSESSIEKLFF.

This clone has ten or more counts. CDR3 loop: CASSQGDRVDEKLFF. The CDR3 DNA is TGTGCCAGCAGCCAAGGAGACAGGGTGGACGAAAAACTGTTTTTT. This sequence joins TRBV3-1 (or the pseudogene TRBV3-2) and TRBJ1-4; TRBD1 matches 7 bases. V shed 1 base and J 8 bases; nucleotides not matched to a gene: 7. This CDR3 region has 15 residues. Germline lookup yields CDR1 LGHDT and CDR2 YNNKEL (reference sequence).

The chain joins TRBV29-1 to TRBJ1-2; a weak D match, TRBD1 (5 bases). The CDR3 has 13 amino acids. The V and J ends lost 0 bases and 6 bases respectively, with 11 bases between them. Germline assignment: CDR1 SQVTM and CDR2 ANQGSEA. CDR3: CSVEDGARNGYTF. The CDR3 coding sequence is TGCAGCGTTGAAGATGGGGCGAGGAATGGCTACACCTTC.

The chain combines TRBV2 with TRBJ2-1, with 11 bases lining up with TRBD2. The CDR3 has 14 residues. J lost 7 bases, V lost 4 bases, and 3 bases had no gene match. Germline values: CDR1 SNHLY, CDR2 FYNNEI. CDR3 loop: CASSGGLAGNEQFF. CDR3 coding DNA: TGTGCCAGCAGTGGTGGACTAGCGGGTAATGAGCAGTTCTTC.

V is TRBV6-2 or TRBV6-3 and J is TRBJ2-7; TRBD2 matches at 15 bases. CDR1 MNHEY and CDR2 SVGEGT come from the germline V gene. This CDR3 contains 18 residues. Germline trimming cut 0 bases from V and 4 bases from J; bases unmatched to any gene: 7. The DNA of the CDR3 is TGTGCCAGCAGTTACTCCCCCGGGACTAGCGGGGGGCTTTACGAGCAGTACGTC. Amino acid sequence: CASSYSPGTSGGLYEQYV.

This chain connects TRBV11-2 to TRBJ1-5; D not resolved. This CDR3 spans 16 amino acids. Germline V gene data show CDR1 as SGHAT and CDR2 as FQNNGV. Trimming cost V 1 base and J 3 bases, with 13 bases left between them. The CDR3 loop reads CASSLGLVAVNQPQHF. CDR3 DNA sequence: TGTGCCAGCAGCTTAGGGCTAGTAGCAGTCAATCAGCCCCAGCATTTT.

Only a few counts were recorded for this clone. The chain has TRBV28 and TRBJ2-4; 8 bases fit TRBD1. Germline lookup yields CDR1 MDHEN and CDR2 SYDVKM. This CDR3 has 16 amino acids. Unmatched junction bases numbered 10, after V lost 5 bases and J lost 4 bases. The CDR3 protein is CASSLGTGLGKNIQYF. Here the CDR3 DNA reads TGTGCCAGCAGTCTAGGGACAGGCCTCGGAAAAAACATTCAGTACTTC.

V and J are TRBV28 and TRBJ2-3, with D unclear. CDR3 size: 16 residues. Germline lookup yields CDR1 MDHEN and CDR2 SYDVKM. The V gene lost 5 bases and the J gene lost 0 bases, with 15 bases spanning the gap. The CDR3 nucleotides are TGTGCCAGCAGTCCACTTACTCCATCTAGCACAGATACGCAGTATTTT. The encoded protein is CASSPLTPSSTDTQYF.